This T cell receptor beta chain was recovered during a study of cytomegalovirus exposure and HLA in healthy donors. The PCR was carried out with 60 Vbeta primers and 13 Jbeta primers. The method was immunoSEQ multiplex PCR; TCRdb's version includes in-frame clones alone and lacks a portion of them. The sample includes approximately 100,000 clones, roughly a tenth seen only once; the top ten take approximately 5.1%. This clone was detected only a few times. Its antigen remains unidentified. Study outcomes and limitations: Relative to the approximately 670-donor mean, N-insertions were reportedly fewer in an Asian-associated ancestry cluster in a later analysis.

Trimming left V 2 bases short and J 2 bases short, with 10 bases between. The CDR3 sequence is 14 residues long. Germline loops: CDR1 SGHTA, CDR2 FQGNSA. Sequences were obtained from PBMCs. The V call is TRBV7-2, the J call TRBJ2-7; TRBD2 might be the D (6 bases). This sequence originates from a man aged 45-65 years in good health and CMV-seropositive. In nucleotides, the CDR3 is TGTGCCAGCAGCTTACAACCGGGAGCCTACGAGCAGTACTTC. Translated: CASSLQPGAYEQYF.